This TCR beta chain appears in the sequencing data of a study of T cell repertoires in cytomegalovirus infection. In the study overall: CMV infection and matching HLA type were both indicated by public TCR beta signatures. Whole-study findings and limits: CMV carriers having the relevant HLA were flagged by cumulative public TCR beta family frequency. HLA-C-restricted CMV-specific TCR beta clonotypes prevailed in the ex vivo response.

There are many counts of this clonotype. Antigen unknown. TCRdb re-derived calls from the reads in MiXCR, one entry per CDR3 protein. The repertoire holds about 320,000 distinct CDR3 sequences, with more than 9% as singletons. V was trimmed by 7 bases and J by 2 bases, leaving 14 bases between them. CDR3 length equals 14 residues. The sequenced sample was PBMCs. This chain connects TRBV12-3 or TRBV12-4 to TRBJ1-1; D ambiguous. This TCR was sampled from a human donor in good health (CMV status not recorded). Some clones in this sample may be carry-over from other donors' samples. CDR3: CASTPQALNTEAFF. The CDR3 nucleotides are TGTGCCAGCACCCCGCAGGCGCTTAACACTGAAGCTTTCTTT.